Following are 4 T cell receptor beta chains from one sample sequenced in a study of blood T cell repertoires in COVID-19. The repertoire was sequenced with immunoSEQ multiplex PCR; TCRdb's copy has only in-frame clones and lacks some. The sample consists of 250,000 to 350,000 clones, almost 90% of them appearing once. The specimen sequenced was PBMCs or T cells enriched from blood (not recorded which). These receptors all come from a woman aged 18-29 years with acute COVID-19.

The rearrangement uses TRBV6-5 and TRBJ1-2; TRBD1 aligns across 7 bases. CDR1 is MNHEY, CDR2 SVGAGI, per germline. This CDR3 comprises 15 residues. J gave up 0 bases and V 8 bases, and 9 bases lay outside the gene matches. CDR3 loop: CASGSGTATNYGYTF. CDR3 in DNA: TGTGCCAGCGGGTCCGGGACAGCTACTAACTATGGCTACACCTTC.

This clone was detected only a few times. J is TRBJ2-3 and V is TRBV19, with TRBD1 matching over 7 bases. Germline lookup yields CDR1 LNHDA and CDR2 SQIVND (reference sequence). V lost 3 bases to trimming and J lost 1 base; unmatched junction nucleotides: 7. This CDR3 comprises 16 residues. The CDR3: CASSIRTGTGTDTQYF. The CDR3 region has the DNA TGTGCCAGTAGTATTCGGACAGGAACGGGCACAGATACGCAGTATTTT.

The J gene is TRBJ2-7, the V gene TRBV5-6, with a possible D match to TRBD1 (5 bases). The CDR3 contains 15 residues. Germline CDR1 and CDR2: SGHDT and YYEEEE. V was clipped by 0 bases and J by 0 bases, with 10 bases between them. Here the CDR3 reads CASSLAVTASYEQYF. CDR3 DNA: TGTGCCAGCAGCTTGGCGGTGACAGCCTCCTACGAGCAGTACTTC.

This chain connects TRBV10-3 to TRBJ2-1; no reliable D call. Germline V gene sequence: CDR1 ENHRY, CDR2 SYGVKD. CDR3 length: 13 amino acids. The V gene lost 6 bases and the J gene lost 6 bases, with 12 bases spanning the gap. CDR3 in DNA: TGTGCCATCAGCGCAGATCCAGGCAATGAGCAGTTCTTC. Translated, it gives CAISADPGNEQFF.